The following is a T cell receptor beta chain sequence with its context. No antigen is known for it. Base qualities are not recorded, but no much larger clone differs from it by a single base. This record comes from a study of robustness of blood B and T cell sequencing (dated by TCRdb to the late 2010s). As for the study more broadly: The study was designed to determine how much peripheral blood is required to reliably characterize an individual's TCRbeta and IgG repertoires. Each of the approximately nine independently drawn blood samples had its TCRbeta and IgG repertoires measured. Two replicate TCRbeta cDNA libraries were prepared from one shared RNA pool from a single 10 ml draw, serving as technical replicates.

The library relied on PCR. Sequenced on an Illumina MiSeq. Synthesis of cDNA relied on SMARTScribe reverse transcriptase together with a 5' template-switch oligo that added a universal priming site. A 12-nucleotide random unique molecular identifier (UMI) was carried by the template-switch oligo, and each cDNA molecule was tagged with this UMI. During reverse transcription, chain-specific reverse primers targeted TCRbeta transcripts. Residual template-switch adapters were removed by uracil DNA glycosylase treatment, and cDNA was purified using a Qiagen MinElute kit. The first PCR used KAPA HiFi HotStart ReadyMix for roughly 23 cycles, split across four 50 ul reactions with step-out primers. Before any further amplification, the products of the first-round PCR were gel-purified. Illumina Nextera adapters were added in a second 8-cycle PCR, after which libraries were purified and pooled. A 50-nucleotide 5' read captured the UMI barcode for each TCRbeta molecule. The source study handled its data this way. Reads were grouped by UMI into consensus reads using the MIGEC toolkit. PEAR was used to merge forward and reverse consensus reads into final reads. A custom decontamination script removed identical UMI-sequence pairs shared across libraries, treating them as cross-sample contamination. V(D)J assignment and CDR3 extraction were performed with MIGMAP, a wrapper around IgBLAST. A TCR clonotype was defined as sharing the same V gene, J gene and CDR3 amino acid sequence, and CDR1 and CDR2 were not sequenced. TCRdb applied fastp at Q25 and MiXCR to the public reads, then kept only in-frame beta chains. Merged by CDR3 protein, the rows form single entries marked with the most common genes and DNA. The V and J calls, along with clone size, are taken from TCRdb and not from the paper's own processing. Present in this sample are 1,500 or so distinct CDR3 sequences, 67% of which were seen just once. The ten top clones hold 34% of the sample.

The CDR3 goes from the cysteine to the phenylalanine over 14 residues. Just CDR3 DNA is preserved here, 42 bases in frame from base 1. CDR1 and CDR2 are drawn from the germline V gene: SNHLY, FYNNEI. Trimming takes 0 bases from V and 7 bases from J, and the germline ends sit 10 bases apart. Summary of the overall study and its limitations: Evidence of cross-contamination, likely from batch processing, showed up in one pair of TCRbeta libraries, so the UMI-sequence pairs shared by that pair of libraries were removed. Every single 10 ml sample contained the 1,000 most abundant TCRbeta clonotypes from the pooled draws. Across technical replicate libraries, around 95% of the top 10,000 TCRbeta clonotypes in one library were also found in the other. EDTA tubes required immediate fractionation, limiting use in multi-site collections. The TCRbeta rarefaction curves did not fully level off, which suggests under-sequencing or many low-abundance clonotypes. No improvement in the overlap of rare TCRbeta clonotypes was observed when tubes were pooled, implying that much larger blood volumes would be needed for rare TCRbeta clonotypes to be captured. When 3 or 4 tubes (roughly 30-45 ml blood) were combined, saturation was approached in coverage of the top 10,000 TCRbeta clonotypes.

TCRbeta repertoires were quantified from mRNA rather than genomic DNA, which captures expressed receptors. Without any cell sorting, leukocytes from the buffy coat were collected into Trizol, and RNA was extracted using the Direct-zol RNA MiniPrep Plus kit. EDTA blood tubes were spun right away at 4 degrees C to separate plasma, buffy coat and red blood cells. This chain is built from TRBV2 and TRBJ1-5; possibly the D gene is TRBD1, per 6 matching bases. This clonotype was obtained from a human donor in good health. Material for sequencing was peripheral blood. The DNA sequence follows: TGTGCCAGCAGTGAAGCAGGGGGAGACCAGCCCCAGCATTTT. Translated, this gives CASSEAGGDQPQHF.